The TCR beta chain described here comes from a study of early T cells in non-severe SARS-CoV-2 infection. At the level of the study: Sequencing of bulk RNA from unsorted whole blood was done, without chain pairing.

The sample holds many counts of this clonotype. cDNA molecules, individually, were tagged with unique molecular identifiers. TCRdb re-derived calls from the 5' RACE reads in MiXCR, one entry per CDR3 protein. Of 30,000 or so distinct CDR3 sequences in the sample, around 5% were seen once. The source material was whole blood. This TCR was recovered from an adult who was a healthcare worker with PCR-confirmed SARS-CoV-2 infection or an uninfected control (not recorded which).

The DNA of the CDR3 is TGTGCCAGCAGTTACTCGGAAACAAATGAGCAGTTCTTC. Translating it yields CASSYSETNEQFF. This chain links TRBV6-2 or TRBV6-3 with TRBJ2-1, with D unclear. V lost 0 bases, J lost 7 bases, and 7 bases lay in between. This CDR3 is 13 amino acids long. CDR1 is MNHEY, CDR2 SVGEGT, per germline.